This TCR beta chain was identified in a study of blood T cell repertoires in COVID-19 (dated by TCRdb to 2020 to 2021). Regarding the study in general: For ImmuneRACE Cohort 3, a participant was defined as recovered based on two consecutive negative NP/OP PCR tests, clearance by a healthcare professional, or resolution of symptoms. Collaborator samples came from the United States, Italy and Spain and covered acute and convalescent phases of COVID-19. The material from the prospective study consisted of cDNA or gDNA derived from T cells, B-cell-depleted T cells, or PBMCs. A de-identified subject ID, COVID-19 status, age in years and sex were almost always included in the sample metadata. The samples were drawn from the first 160 participants of the ongoing ImmuneRACE study and from some 1,300 subjects provided by 6 global collaborators. The repertoires were released in a freely available public database intended as a resource for research on the immune response to SARS-CoV-2. Where HLA class I and class II types were available, the types were taken from metadata supplied by the sample provider, not from assay-based typing. The dataset comprised deeply sampled blood TCRbeta repertoires from subjects exposed to, actively infected with, or recovered from COVID-19.

The paper's findings and limits, for the study overall: How much clinical and demographic metadata was included differed by source and by participant, and the metadata was provided uncurated.

Comment on this clone: The clone's antigen remains unknown. No much larger clone is present one base from it, and per-base qualities are unavailable.

A distance of 10 bases separates the germline ends of V and J, which lose 3 bases and 4 bases respectively. CDR1 and CDR2, looked up from the germline V gene, are SGHRS and YFSETQ. Measured from the cysteine to the phenylalanine, the CDR3 is 13 residues long. Only the CDR3 part of the read is kept: 39 bases, read in frame from the first base. The immunoSEQ Assay, a bias-controlled multiplex PCR, was used to amplify TCRbeta CDR3 regions from genomic DNA. In the paper's pipeline: The number of nucleated cells in each sample was estimated from the amplification of reference gene primers within the assay. To quantify the absolute abundance of each unique TCRbeta CDR3 rearrangement, sequence reads were collapsed and filtered. For each sample, productive Simpson clonality was calculated as the square root of Simpson's diversity index over productive rearrangements. TCRdb limited this immuneACCESS table to in-frame rearrangements with V and J called. A share of clones is missing; checked studies link under half to unresolved V genes, and the rest is unexplained. Clonal size and the V and J genes are those of that table, whereas D and trimming came from the DNA. The sample table records about 360,000 clones; about 89% of these occur just once. The ten largest clones add up to about 2.1% of the sample.

Participants in the prospective study were aged roughly 18 to 100 years, lived in over 20 United States geographic areas, and enrolled through a virtual design. Cohort assignment in the prospective study relied on participant-reported clinical history from a screening survey and a study questionnaire. In the prospective study, whole blood, serum and a nasopharyngeal or oropharyngeal swab were collected from each participant by mobile phlebotomists. Additional blood draws and questionnaires over an approximately 2-month period could optionally be provided by prospective study participants. Before DNA extraction, blood samples from the prospective study were shipped at room temperature or frozen.

The sequenced material came from PBMCs or T cells enriched from blood (not recorded which). The sequence joins TRBV5-1 to TRBJ1-1; the D gene lacks a confident call. The clonotype comes from a man in his forties in a cohort exposed to, infected with or recovered from COVID-19 (not recorded which). The CDR3 protein: CASSSLGITEAFF. The bases read TGCGCCAGCAGCTCGCTGGGCATCACTGAAGCTTTCTTT. The CDR3, completed at both ends by the reference TRBV5-1 and TRBJ1-1 genes, gives the full variable domain KAGVTQTPRYLIKTRGQQVTLSCSPISGHRSVSWYQQTPGQGLQFLFEYFSETQRNKGNFPGRFSGRQFSNSRSEMNVSTLELGDSALYLCASSSLGITEAFFGQGTRLTVV.